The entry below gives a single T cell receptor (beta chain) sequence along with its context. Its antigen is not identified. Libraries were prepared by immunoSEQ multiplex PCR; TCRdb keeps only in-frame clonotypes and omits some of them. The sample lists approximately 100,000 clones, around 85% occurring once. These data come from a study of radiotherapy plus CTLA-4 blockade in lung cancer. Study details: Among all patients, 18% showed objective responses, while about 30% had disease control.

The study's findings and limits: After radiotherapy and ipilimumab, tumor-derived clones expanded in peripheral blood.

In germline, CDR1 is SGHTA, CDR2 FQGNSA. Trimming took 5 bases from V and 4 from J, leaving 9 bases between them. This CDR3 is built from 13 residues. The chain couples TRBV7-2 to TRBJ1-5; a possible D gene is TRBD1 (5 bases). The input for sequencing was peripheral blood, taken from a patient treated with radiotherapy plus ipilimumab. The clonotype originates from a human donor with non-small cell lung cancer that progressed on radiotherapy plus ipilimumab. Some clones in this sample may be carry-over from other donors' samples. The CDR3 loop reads CASSPDRNQPQHF. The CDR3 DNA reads TGTGCCAGCAGCCCCGACAGAAATCAGCCCCAGCATTTT.